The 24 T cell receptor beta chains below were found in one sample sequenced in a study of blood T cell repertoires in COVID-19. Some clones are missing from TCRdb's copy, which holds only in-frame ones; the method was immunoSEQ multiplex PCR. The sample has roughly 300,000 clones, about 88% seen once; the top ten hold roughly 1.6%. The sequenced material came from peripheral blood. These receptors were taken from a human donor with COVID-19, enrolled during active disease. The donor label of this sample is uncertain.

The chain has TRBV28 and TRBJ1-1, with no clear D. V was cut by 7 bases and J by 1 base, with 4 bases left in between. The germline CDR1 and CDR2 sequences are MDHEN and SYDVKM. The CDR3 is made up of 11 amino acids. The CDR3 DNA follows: TGTGCCAGCATAGAGAACACTGAAGCTTTCTTT. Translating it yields CASIENTEAFF. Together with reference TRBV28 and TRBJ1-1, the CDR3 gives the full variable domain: DVKVTQSSRYLVKRTGEKVFLECVQDMDHENMFWYRQDPGLGLRLIYFSYDVKMKEKGDIPEGYSVSREKKERFSLILESASTNQTSMYLCASIENTEAFFGQGTRLTVV.

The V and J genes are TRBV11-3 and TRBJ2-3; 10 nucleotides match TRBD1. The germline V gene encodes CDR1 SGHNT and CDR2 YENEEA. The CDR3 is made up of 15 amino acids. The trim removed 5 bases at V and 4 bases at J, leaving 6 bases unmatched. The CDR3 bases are TGTGCCAGCAGCCCCGGGGACAGGGGTGCAGATACGCAGTATTTT. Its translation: CASSPGDRGADTQYF.

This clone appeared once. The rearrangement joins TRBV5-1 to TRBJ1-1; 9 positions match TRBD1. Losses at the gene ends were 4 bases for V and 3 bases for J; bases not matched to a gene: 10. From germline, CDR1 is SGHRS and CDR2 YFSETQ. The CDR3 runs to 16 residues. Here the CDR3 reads CASSPGIGTGHTEAFF. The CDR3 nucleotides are TGCGCCAGCAGCCCGGGGATTGGGACAGGGCACACTGAAGCTTTCTTT.

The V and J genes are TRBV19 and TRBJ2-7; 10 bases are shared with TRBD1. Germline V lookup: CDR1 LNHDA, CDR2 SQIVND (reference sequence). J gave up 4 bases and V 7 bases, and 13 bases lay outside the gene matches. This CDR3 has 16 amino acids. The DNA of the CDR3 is TGTGCCAGTACCAAACGGGGACAGGGGAGTTCTTACGAGCAGTACTTC. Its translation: CASTKRGQGSSYEQYF.

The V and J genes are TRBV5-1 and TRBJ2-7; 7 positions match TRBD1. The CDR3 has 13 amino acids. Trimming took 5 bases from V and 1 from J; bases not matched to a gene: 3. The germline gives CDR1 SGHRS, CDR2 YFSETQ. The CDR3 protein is CASRQGSSYEQYF. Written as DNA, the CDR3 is TGCGCCAGCAGACAGGGGAGTTCCTACGAGCAGTACTTC.

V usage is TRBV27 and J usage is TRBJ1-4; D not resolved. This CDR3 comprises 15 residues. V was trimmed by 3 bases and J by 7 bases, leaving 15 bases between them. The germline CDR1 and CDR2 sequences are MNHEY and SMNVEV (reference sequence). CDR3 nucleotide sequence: TGTGCCAGCAGTTTTTGGAGGGAGAAGGGTGAAAAACTGTTTTTT. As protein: CASSFWREKGEKLFF.

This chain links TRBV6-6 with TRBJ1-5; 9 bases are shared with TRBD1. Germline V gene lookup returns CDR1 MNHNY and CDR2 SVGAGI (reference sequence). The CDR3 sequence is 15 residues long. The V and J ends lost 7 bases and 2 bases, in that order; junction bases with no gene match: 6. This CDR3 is CASTRDRDGNQPQHF. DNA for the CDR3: TGTGCCAGCACCCGGGACAGGGACGGCAATCAGCCCCAGCATTTT.

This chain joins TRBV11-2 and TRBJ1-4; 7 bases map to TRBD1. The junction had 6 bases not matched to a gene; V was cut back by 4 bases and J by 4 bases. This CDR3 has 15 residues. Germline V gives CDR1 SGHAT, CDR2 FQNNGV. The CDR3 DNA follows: TGTGCCAGCAGCTCTCGACAGGGCTTTAATGAAAAACTGTTTTTT. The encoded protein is CASSSRQGFNEKLFF.

The CDR3, as DNA: TGCGCCAGCAGCTTGGGTACCAGCGGGAGATGGGGTGAGCAGTTCTTC. Its protein is CASSLGTSGRWGEQFF. The chain carries TRBV5-1 and TRBJ2-1, with 8 nucleotides matching TRBD2. The CDR3 contains 16 residues. V lost 0 bases, J lost 9 bases, and 11 bases stayed unmatched. Per germline, CDR1 SGHRS and CDR2 YFSETQ.

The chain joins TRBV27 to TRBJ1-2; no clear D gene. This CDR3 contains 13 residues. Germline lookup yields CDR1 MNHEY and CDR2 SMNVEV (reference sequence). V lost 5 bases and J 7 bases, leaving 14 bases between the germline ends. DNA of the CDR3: TGTGCCAGCAGTCAGACGGCGGTAGGTGGCTACACCTTC. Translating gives CASSQTAVGGYTF.

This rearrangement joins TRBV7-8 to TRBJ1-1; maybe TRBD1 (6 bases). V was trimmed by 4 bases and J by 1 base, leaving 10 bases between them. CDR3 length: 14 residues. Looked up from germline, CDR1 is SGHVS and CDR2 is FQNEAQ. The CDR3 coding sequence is TGTGCCAGCAGCTACAGGGAAGGGAACACTGAAGCTTTCTTT. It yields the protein CASSYREGNTEAFF.

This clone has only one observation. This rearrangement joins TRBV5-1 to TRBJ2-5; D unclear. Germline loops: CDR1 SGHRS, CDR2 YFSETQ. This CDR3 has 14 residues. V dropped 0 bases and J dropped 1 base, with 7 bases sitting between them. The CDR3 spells CASSLDGIQETQYF. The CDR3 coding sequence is TGCGCCAGCAGCTTGGATGGCATCCAAGAGACCCAGTACTTC.

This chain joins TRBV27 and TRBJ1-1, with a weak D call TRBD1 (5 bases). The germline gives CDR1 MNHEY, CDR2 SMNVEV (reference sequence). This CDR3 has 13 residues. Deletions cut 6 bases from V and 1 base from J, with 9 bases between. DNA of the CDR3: TGTGCCAGCAGCCATGACAGGAACACTGAAGCTTTCTTT. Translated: CASSHDRNTEAFF.

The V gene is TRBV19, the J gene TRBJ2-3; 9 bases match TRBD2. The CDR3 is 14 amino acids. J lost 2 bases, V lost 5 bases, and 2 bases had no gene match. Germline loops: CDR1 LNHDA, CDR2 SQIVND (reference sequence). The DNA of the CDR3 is TGTGCCAGTAGTCCTAGCGGGAACACAGATACGCAGTATTTT. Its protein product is CASSPSGNTDTQYF. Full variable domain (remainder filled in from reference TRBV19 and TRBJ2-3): DGGITQSPKYLFRKEGQNVTLSCEQNLNHDAMYWYRQDPGQGLRLIYYSQIVNDFQKGDIAEGYSVSREKKESFPLTVTSAQKNPTAFYLCASSPSGNTDTQYFGPGTRLTVL.

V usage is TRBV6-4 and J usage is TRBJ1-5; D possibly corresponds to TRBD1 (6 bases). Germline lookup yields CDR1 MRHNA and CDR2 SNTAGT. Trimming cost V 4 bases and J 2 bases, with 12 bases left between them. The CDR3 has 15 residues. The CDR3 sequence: CASSGAGDGNQPQHF. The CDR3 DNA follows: TGTGCCAGCAGTGGAGCAGGGGATGGCAATCAGCCCCAGCATTTT.

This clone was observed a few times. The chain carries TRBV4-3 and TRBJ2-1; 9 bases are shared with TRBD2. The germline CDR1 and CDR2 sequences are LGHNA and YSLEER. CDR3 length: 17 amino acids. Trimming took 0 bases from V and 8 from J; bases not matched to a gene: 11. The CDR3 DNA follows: TGCGCCAGCAGCCAAGATAGTAAGATAGCGGGAGACTATGAGCAGTTCTTC. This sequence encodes CASSQDSKIAGDYEQFF.

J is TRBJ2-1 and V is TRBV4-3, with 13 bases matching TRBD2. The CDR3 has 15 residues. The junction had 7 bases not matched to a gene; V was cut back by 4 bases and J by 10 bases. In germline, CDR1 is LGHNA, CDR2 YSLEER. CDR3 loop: CASSLRTSGSSEQFF. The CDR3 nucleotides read TGCGCCAGCAGCCTTCGGACTAGCGGGAGCAGCGAGCAGTTCTTC.

The CDR3 DNA sequence: TGTGCCTGGAGTGTAGGCGCTAGCGGAAACAATGAGCAGTTCTTC. Encoded protein: CAWSVGASGNNEQFF. This rearrangement joins TRBV30 to TRBJ2-1, with 7 positions matching TRBD2. Looked up from germline, CDR1 is GTSNPN and CDR2 is SVGIG (reference sequence). The V segment lost 0 bases and the J segment 5 bases; nucleotides outside the gene matches: 7. The CDR3 loop spans 15 amino acids. Drawing the rest from reference TRBV30 and TRBJ2-1, the complete variable domain is SQTIHQWPATLVQPVGSPLSLECTVEGTSNPNLYWYRQAAGRGLQLLFYSVGIGQISSEVPQNLSASRPQDRQFILSSKKLLLSDSGFYLCAWSVGASGNNEQFFGPGTRLTVL.

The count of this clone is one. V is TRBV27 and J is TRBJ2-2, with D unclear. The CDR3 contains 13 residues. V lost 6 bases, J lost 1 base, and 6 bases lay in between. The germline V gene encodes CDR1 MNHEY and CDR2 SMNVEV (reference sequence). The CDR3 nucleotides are TGTGCCAGCAGAGAGAGGAACACCGGGGAGCTGTTTTTT. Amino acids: CASRERNTGELFF.

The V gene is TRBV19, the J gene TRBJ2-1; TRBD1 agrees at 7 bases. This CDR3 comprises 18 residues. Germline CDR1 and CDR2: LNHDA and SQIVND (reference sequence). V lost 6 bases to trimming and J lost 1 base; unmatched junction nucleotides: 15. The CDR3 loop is CASRPPSQGDLSYNEQFF. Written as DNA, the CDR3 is TGTGCCAGTAGGCCCCCGTCCCAGGGGGACCTATCCTACAATGAGCAGTTCTTC.

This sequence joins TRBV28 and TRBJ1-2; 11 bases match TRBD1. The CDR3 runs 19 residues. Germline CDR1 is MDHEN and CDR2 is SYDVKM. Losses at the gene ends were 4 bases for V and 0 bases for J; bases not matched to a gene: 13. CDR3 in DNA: TGTGCCAGCAGTTCCCCTAGGGGACAGGGGGGAGAGGCTAACTATGGCTACACCTTC. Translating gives CASSSPRGQGGEANYGYTF.

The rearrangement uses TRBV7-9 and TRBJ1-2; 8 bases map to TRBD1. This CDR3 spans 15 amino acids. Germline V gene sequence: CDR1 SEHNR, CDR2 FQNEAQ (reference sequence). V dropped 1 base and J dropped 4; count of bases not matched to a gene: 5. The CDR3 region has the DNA TGTGCCAGCAGCTTAGATGCAGGGGGCGCCTATGGCTACACCTTC. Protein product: CASSLDAGGAYGYTF.

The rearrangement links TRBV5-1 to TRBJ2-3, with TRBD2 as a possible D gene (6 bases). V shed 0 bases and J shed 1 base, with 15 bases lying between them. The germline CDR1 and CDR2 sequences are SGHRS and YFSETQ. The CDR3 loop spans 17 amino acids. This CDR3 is CASSLGLGASGTDTQYF. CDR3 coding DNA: TGCGCCAGCAGCTTGGGACTAGGAGCCAGCGGCACAGATACGCAGTATTTT.

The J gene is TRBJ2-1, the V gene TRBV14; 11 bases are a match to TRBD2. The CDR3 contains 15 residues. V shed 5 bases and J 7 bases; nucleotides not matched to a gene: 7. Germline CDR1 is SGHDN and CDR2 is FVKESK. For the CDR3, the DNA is TGTGCCAGCAGCGTACTAGCGGGAGTCGGAAATGAGCAGTTCTTC. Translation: CASSVLAGVGNEQFF.